This T cell receptor beta chain derives from a study of blood T cell repertoires in COVID-19. Turning to the study itself: Whether acute or convalescent, the COVID-19 samples came from the United States, Italy and Spain. In each case, the material was cDNA or gDNA derived from T cells, B-cell-depleted T cells, or PBMCs.

The CDR3 contains 15 residues. The ends were cut back, 0 bases at V and 9 bases at J, with 16 bases in the middle. Germline V gene data show CDR1 as SGHRS and CDR2 as YFSETQ. In the source study's methods: The authors estimated nucleated cell counts from reference gene primer amplification. Method: immunoSEQ multiplex PCR; TCRdb's copy keeps in-frame clones and lacks some. That table is the source of V, J and clone size, and D and trimming were worked out from the DNA. The sample lists some 250,000 clones; 75% to 90% were seen once. The chain is built from TRBV5-1 and TRBJ1-3; perhaps TRBD1 as D (6 bases). The sequence was obtained from a man between 60 and 70 years old who had recovered from COVID-19. Sequenced input: peripheral blood. The CDR3 DNA reads as TGCGCCAGCAGCTTGGAACGTTTGGGGGCTGGCACCATATATTTT. Translated: CASSLERLGAGTIYF.